These T cell receptor beta chains were read from a single sample in a study of beta chain features in type 1 diabetes. Using immunoSEQ multiplex PCR, the repertoire was profiled, and TCRdb retains in-frame clones only, with some absent. Of about 240,000 clones listed, more than 11% are singletons. Sequencing was done on a sample of naive CD4+ T cells from blood. Every receptor here comes from a man aged 30 to 39 with type 1 diabetes. The CDR3 runs from the conserved cysteine through the conserved F or W. Each record gives: D gene, CDR3 length, V gene, CDR3 protein. A D gene is named only where the DNA matches it firmly.

>NA|15|TRBV29-1
CSVRRGLIPNTEAFF
>NA|15|TRBV7-9
CASSLSGGGGYEQYF
>TRBD1|16|TRBV5-1
CASSWGADRDGETQYF
>TRBD2|15|TRBV19
CATSLGTSGSDEQFF
>TRBD1|14|TRBV7-2
CASSTRQGTYGYTF
>NA|14|TRBV4-2
CASSQDLLRETQYF
>TRBD1|12|TRBV7-9
CASSLGDSGYTF
>NA|16|TRBV19
CASSFQGLSGANVLTF
>NA|13|TRBV6-5
CATQAGVGNIQYF
>NA|15|TRBV5-1
CASSREDPNNQPQHF
>NA|14|TRBV5-4
CASSSSGSTDTQYF
>TRBD2|16|TRBV11-3
CASSLLAGGVTDTQYF
>TRBD2|17|TRBV29-1
CSVEDRRWREGRETQYF
>TRBD1|14|TRBV7-9
CASSLDRGAYEQYF
>TRBD1|14|TRBV25-1
CASSGQGFGTEAFF
>NA|13|TRBV15
CATSRDVDTKQYF
>NA|12|TRBV7-9
CASGTSGNTIYF
>NA|15|TRBV19
CASNLQGYSNQPQHF
>NA|14|TRBV15
CATTPGGSGNTIYF
>NA|14|TRBV7-2
CASSATSLRETQYF
>TRBD1|14|TRBV29-1
CSVRQRDRAYGYTF
>NA|15|TRBV5-1
CASSLIAAPNTEAFF
>TRBD1|17|TRBV2
CASSEGLWRTGGYEQYF
>TRBD1|15|TRBV18
CASSPPGQGGEKLFF
>NA|14|TRBV6-1
CASSEETTKNIQYF
>NA|13|TRBV19
CATGAGADFRYTF
>TRBD2|16|TRBV7-2
CASSLVPSGNTGELFF
>NA|14|TRBV4-2
CASSLGLLTGELFF
>NA|13|TRBV19
CASSITGNTEAFF